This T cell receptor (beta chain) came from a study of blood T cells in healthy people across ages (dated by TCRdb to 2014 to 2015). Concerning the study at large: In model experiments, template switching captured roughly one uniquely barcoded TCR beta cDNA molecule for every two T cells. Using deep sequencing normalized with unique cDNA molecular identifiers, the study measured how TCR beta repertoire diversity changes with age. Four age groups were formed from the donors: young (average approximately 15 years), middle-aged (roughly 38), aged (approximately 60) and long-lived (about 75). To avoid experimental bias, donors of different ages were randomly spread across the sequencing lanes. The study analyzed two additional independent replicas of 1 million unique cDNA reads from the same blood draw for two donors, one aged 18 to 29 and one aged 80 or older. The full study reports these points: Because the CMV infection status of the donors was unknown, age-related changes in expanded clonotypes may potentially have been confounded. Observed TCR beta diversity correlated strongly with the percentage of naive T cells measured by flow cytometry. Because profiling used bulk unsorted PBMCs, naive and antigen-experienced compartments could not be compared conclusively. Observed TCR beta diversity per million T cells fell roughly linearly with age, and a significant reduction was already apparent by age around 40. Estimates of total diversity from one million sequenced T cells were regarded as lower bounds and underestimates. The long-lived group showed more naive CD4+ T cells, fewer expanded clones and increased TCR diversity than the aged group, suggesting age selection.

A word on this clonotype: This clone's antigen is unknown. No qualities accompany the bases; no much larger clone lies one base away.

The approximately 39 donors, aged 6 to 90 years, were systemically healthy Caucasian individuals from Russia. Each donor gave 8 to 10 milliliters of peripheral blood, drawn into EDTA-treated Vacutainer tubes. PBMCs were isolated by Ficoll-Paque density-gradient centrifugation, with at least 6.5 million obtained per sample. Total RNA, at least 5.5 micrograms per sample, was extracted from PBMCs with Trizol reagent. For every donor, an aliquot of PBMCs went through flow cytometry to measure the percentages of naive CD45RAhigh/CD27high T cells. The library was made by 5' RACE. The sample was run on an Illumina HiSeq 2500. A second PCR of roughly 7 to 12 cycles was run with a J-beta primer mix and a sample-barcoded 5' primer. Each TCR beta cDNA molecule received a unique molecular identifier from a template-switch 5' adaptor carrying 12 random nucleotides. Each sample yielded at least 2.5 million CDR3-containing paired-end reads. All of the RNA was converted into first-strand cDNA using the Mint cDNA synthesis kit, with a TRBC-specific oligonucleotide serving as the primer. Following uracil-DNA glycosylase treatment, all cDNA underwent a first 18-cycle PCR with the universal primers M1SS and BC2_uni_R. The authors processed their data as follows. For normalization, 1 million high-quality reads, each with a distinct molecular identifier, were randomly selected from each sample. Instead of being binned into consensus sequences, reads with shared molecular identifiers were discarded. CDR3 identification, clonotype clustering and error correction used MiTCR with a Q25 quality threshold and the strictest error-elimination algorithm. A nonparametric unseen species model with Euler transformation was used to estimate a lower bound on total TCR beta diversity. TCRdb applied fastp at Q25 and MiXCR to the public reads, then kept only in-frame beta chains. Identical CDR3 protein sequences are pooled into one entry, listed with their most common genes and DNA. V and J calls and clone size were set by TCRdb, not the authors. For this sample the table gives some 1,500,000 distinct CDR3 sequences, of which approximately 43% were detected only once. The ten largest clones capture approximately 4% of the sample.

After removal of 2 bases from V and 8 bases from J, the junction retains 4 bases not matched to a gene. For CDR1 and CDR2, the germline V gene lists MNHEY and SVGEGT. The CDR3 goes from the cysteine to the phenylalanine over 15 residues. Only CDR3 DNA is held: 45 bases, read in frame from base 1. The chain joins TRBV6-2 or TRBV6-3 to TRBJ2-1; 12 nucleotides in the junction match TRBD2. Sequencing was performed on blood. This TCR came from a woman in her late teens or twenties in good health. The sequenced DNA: TGTGCCAGCAGTTACGCTAGCGGGGGGGTTTATGAGCAGTTCTTC. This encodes CASSYASGGVYEQFF.